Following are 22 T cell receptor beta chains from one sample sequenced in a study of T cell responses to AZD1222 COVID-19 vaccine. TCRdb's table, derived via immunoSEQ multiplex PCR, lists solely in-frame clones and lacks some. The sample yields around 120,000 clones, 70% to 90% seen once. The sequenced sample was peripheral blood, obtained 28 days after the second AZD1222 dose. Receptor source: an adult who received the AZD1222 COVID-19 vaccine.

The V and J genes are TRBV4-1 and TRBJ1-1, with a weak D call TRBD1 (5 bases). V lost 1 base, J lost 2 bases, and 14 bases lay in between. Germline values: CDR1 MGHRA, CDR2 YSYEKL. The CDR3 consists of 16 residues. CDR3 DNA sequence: TGCGCCAGCAGCCAAGCTGGGGGGAGATTTAACACTGAAGCTTTCTTT. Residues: CASSQAGGRFNTEAFF.

CDR3 amino acids: CAISEGTEASQPQHF. The CDR3 nucleotides are TGTGCCATCAGTGAAGGGACAGAGGCCAGTCAGCCCCAGCATTTT. The genes are TRBV10-3 and TRBJ1-5; TRBD1 matches at 7 bases. Germline V lookup: CDR1 ENHRY, CDR2 SYGVKD. CDR3 length: 15 amino acids. V was clipped by 3 bases and J by 6 bases; unmatched bases: 8.

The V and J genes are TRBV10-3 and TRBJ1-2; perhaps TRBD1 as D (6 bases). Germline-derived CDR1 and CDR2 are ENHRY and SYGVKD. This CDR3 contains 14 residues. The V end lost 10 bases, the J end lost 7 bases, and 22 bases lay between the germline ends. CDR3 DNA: TGTGCCACTACCGCGAACAGGGACCGGGGTGGCTACACCTTC. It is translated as CATTANRDRGGYTF.

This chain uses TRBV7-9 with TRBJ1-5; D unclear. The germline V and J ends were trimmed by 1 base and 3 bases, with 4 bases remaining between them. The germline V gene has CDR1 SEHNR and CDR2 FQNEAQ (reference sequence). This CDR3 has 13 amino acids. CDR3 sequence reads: CASSLVYNQPQHF. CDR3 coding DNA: TGTGCCAGCAGCTTAGTTTACAATCAGCCCCAGCATTTT. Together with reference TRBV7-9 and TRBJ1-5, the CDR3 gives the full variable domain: DTGVSQNPRHKITKRGQNVTFRCDPISEHNRLYWYRQTLGQGPEFLTYFQNEAQLEKSRLLSDRFSAERPKGSFSTLEIQRTEQGDSAMYLCASSLVYNQPQHFGDGTRLSIL.

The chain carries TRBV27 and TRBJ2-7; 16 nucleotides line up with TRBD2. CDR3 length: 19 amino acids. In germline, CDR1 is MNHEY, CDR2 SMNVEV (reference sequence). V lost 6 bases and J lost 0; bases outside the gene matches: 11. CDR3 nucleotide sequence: TGTGCCAGCAGCCCGGGACTAGCGGGAGGGCCACCGATCTCCTACGAGCAGTACTTC. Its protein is CASSPGLAGGPPISYEQYF.

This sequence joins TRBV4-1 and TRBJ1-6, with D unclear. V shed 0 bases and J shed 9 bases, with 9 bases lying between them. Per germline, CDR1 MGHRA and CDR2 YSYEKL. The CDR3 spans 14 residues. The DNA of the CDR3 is TGCGCCAGCAGCCAAGATGGTTCGGGTTCACCCCTCCACTTT. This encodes CASSQDGSGSPLHF.

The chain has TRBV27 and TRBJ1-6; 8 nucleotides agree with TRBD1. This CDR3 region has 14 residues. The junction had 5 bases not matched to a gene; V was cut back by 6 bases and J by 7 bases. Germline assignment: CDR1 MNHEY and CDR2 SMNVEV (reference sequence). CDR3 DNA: TGTGCCAGCAGAGACAGGGGCACAAATTCACCCCTCCACTTT. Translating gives CASRDRGTNSPLHF.

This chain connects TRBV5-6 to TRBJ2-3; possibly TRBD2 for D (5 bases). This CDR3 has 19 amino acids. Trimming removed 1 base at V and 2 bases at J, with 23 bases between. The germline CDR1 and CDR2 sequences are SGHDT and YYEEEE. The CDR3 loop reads CASSLYASSIRRFTDTQYF. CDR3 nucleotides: TGTGCCAGCAGCTTGTATGCTAGCTCCATTCGTCGATTCACAGATACGCAGTATTTT.

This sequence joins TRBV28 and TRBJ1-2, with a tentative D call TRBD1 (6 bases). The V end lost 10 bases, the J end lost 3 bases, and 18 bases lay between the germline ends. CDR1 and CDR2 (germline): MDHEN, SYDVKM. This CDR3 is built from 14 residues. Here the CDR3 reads CAINAETGDYGYTF. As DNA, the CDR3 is TGTGCCATCAATGCCGAGACAGGAGACTATGGCTACACCTTC.

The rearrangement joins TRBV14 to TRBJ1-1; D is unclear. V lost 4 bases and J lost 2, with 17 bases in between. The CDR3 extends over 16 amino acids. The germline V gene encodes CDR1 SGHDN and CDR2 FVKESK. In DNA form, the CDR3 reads TGTGCCAGCAGCCCCGGAGCCCGGGTTATTAACACTGAAGCTTTCTTT. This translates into CASSPGARVINTEAFF.

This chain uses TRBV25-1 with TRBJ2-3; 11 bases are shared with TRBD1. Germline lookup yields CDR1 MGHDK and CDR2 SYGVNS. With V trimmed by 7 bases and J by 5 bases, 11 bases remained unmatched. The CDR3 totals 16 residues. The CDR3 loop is CASTLGQGAGEDTQYF. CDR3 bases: TGTGCCAGCACCTTAGGACAGGGGGCAGGCGAAGATACGCAGTATTTT.

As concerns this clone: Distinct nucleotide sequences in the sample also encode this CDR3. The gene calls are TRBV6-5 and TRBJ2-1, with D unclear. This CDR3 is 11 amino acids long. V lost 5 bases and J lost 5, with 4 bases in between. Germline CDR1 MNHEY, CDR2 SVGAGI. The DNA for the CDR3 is TGTGCCAGCAGTAGAGACAATGAGCAGTTCTTC. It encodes CASSRDNEQFF.

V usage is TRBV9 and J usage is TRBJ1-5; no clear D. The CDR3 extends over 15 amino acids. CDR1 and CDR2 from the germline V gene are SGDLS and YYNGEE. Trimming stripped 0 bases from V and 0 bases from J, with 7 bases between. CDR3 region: CASSVGGYSNQPQHF. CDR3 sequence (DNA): TGTGCCAGCAGCGTAGGCGGATATAGCAATCAGCCCCAGCATTTT.

For the CDR3, the DNA is TGTGCCAGCAGTGAGGTACTGAACACCGGGGAGCTGTTTTTT. Translation gives CASSEVLNTGELFF. The rearrangement uses TRBV6-1 and TRBJ2-2; D uncertain. The CDR3 is 14 residues long. Germline V CDR1 and CDR2: MNHNS, SASEGT. Trimming cost V 3 bases and J 1 base, with 6 bases left between them.

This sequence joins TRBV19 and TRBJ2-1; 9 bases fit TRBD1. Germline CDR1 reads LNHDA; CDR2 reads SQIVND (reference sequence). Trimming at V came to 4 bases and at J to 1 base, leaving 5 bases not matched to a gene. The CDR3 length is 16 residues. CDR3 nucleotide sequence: TGTGCCAGTAGTACAGTGACAGGGGGATCCTACAATGAGCAGTTCTTC. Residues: CASSTVTGGSYNEQFF. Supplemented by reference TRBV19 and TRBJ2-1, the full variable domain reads DGGITQSPKYLFRKEGQNVTLSCEQNLNHDAMYWYRQDPGQGLRLIYYSQIVNDFQKGDIAEGYSVSREKKESFPLTVTSAQKNPTAFYLCASSTVTGGSYNEQFFGPGTRLTVL.

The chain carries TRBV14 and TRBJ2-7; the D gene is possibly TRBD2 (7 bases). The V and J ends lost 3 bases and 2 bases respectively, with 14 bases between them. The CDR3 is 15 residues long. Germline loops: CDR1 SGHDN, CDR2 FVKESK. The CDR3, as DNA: TGTGCCAGCAGCCAGGGTCACGGGGGGCCCTACGAGCAGTACTTC. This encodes CASSQGHGGPYEQYF.

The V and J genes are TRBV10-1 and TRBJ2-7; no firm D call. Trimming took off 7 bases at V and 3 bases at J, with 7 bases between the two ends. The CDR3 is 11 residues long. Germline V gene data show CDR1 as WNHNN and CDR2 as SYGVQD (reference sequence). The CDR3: CASTDGYEQYF. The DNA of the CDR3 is TGCGCCAGCACGGACGGCTACGAGCAGTACTTC.

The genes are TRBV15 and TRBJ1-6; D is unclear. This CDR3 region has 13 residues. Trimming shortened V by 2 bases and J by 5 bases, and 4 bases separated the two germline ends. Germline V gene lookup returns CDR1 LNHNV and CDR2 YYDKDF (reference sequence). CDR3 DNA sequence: TGTGCCACCAGCAGAAAGGATAATTCACCCCTCCACTTT. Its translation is CATSRKDNSPLHF.

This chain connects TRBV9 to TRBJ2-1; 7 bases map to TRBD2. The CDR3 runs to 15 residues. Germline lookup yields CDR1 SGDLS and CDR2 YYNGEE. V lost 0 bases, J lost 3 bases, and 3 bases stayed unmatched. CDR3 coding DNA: TGTGCCAGCAGCGTAGGCAGCGGGGTCTACAATGAGCAGTTCTTC. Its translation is CASSVGSGVYNEQFF.

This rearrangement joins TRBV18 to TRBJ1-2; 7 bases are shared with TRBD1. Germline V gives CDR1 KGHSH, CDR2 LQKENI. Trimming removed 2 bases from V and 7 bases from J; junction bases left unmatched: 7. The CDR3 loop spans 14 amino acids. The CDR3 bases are TGTGCCAGCTCACCATCGGGACAGAAGGGTGGCTACACCTTC. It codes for CASSPSGQKGGYTF.

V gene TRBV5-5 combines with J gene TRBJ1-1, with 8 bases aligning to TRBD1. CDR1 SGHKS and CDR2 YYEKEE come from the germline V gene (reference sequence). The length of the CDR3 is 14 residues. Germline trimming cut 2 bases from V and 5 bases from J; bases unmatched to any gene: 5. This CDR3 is CASSLGTGGTEAFF. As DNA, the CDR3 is TGTGCCAGCAGCTTAGGAACAGGGGGGACTGAAGCTTTCTTT.

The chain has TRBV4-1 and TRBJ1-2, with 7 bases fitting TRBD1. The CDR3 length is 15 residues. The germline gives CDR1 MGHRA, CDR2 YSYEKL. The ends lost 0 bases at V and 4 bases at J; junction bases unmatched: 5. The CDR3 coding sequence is TGCGCCAGCAGCCAAGATCGACAGGGAAGCTATGGCTACACCTTC. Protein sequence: CASSQDRQGSYGYTF.